A single sample gave rise to the 19 T cell receptor beta chains below, sequenced in a study of blood T cell repertoires in COVID-19. TCRdb's copy holds only in-frame clones and misses some; the assay was immunoSEQ multiplex PCR. Among approximately 110,000 clones, 84% were seen once, and the ten largest hold less than 8%. The sample comprised peripheral blood. The receptors originated from a woman in her forties or fifties with acute or convalescent COVID-19.

The chain joins TRBV19 to TRBJ1-3; D may be TRBD1 (5 bases). The CDR3 has 15 amino acids. The V end was cut by 6 bases, the J end by 2 bases, with 14 bases between. The germline V gene encodes CDR1 LNHDA and CDR2 SQIVND (reference sequence). The CDR3 loop reads CASRWGLRAGNTIYF. DNA for the CDR3: TGTGCCAGTAGATGGGGACTCCGGGCTGGAAACACCATATATTTT.

The V gene is TRBV5-1, the J gene TRBJ2-1, with D maybe TRBD1 (6 bases). Trimming shortened V by 2 bases and J by 7 bases, and 13 bases separated the two germline ends. The CDR3 consists of 14 residues. The V gene's germline CDR1 is SGHRS and CDR2 YFSETQ. This CDR3 is CASSFGAQGNEQFF. The CDR3 DNA is TGCGCCAGCAGCTTCGGGGCCCAGGGGAATGAGCAGTTCTTC.

The chain employs TRBV6-5 and TRBJ1-1; TRBD1 matches at 7 bases. J lost 6 bases, V lost 6 bases, and 7 bases had no gene match. This CDR3 region has 13 residues. CDR1 and CDR2 from the germline V gene are MNHEY and SVGAGI. CDR3 DNA sequence: TGTGCCAGCAGGAGACAGGGAGGCTCTGAAGCTTTCTTT. Translation: CASRRQGGSEAFF.

The chain uses TRBV3-1 (or the pseudogene TRBV3-2) and TRBJ1-3; D is perhaps TRBD1 (6 bases). This CDR3 contains 15 residues. The germline V and J ends were trimmed by 1 base and 0 bases, with 7 bases remaining between them. CDR1 LGHDT and CDR2 YNNKEL come from the germline V gene (reference sequence). CDR3 nucleotides: TGTGCCAGCAGCCAAGGGACAGACTCTGGAAACACCATATATTTT. It yields the protein CASSQGTDSGNTIYF.

The chain recombines TRBV2 with TRBJ1-6; no firm D call. The CDR3 extends over 16 amino acids. The V and J ends lost 2 bases and 0 bases respectively, with 8 bases between them. Germline V CDR1 and CDR2: SNHLY, FYNNEI. Written as DNA, the CDR3 is TGTGCCAGCAGTGAAAACCTGAGCTCCTATAATTCACCCCTCCACTTT. Protein: CASSENLSSYNSPLHF.

V usage is TRBV5-5 and J usage is TRBJ2-1; D is possibly TRBD2 (6 bases). The CDR3 is made up of 15 amino acids. CDR1 is SGHKS and CDR2 is YYEKEE in the germline V gene (reference sequence). Trimming stripped 7 bases from V and 4 bases from J, with 18 bases between. CDR3 in DNA: TGTGCCAGCCGACAAACCGGGACTGGGTACAATGAGCAGTTCTTC. As protein: CASRQTGTGYNEQFF.

A remark on this clone: The sample carries other DNA sequences with the same CDR3. The chain links TRBV6-5 to TRBJ1-1; TRBD1 aligns across 7 bases. The germline V gene has CDR1 MNHEY and CDR2 SVGAGI. With V trimmed by 4 bases and J by 2 bases, 4 bases remained unmatched. The CDR3 length is 14 residues. CDR3 sequence (DNA): TGTGCCAGCAGTTCAGGGGGGAGAAACACTGAAGCTTTCTTT. This codes for CASSSGGRNTEAFF.

The J gene is TRBJ2-5, the V gene TRBV7-3; D is perhaps TRBD1 (5 bases). The CDR3 runs 14 residues. The germline V gene encodes CDR1 SGHTA and CDR2 FQGTGA. Trimming removed 5 bases from V and 5 bases from J, with 15 bases in between. The CDR3 DNA sequence: TGTGCCAGCAGCCCCCAGGGTTTCGCGGAGACCCAGTACTTC. Encoded protein: CASSPQGFAETQYF.

This clone was counted a few times. The chain combines TRBV7-8 with TRBJ1-2; D may be TRBD1 (5 bases). Deletions cut 2 bases from V and 0 bases from J, with 13 bases between. This CDR3 region has 16 residues. The V gene's germline CDR1 is SGHVS and CDR2 FQNEAQ. The CDR3 loop reads CASSLKPTGANYGYTF. The CDR3, as DNA: TGTGCCAGCAGCTTAAAGCCTACAGGAGCTAACTATGGCTACACCTTC.

V usage is TRBV19 and J usage is TRBJ2-2; a possible D gene is TRBD1 (6 bases). Germline assignment: CDR1 LNHDA and CDR2 SQIVND (reference sequence). Trimming left V 2 bases short and J 5 bases short, with 18 bases between. CDR3 size: 17 residues. CDR3 residues: CASSIFEGVADTGELFF. Written as DNA, the CDR3 is TGTGCCAGTAGTATATTTGAGGGGGTTGCTGATACCGGGGAGCTGTTTTTT.

The V gene is TRBV2, the J gene TRBJ1-1; D remains unclear. Germline assignment: CDR1 SNHLY and CDR2 FYNNEI. The CDR3 consists of 15 residues. V lost 4 bases and J 5 bases, leaving 17 bases between the germline ends. The CDR3 loop is CASSAVTGRGTEAFF. The CDR3 DNA follows: TGTGCCAGCAGTGCGGTCACGGGGAGAGGGACTGAAGCTTTCTTT.

V usage is TRBV30 and J usage is TRBJ2-1, with 8 bases fitting TRBD2. Germline CDR1 and CDR2: GTSNPN and SVGIG (reference sequence). The junction had 8 bases not matched to a gene; V was cut back by 5 bases and J by 5 bases. The CDR3 runs 14 residues. The CDR3 is CAWVRGGKHNEQFF. The CDR3 nucleotides read TGTGCCTGGGTCCGCGGGGGGAAACACAATGAGCAGTTCTTC.

This clone appeared a single time. The chain links TRBV11-2 to TRBJ2-1; 15 bases map to TRBD2. J gave up 9 bases and V 5 bases, and 8 bases lay outside the gene matches. From germline, CDR1 is SGHAT and CDR2 FQNNGV. The CDR3 is 16 amino acids. In DNA, the CDR3 is TGTGCCAGCAGCCCAAGGACTAGCGGGGGGGCCAGTGAGCAGTTCTTC. This codes for CASSPRTSGGASEQFF. Variable domain in full (rest from reference TRBV11-2 and TRBJ2-1): EAGVAQSPRYKIIEKRQSVAFWCNPISGHATLYWYQQILGQGPKLLIQFQNNGVVDDSQLPKDRFSAERLKGVDSTLKIQPAKLEDSAVYLCASSPRTSGGASEQFFGPGTRLTVL.

The chain employs TRBV30 and TRBJ1-1; 9 bases are shared with TRBD1. V trimming: 0 bases; J trimming: 11 bases; junction bases outside the gene matches: 7. Germline lookup yields CDR1 GTSNPN and CDR2 SVGIG (reference sequence). The length of the CDR3 is 13 residues. CDR3 protein: CAWSVAGDRAAFF. As DNA, the CDR3 is TGTGCCTGGAGTGTAGCGGGGGACAGGGCTGCTTTCTTT.

The chain combines TRBV2 with TRBJ2-3; 7 bases map to TRBD1. Germline CDR1 reads SNHLY; CDR2 reads FYNNEI. This CDR3 spans 16 amino acids. The V and J ends lost 4 bases and 2 bases, in that order; junction bases with no gene match: 9. The CDR3 loop is CASSGVVTGHTDTQYF. The CDR3 nucleotides read TGTGCCAGCAGTGGCGTCGTGACAGGGCACACAGATACGCAGTATTTT.

CDR3 nucleotide sequence: TGTGCCAGCACCACCACAGGGACCTCTGGAAACACCATATATTTT. Its translation: CASTTTGTSGNTIYF. The rearrangement links TRBV6-1 to TRBJ1-3, with D possibly TRBD1 on 6 matching bases. V lost 7 bases and J lost 0, with 13 bases in between. Germline V gene lookup returns CDR1 MNHNS and CDR2 SASEGT. The CDR3 loop spans 15 amino acids.

This chain joins TRBV24-1 and TRBJ1-5; TRBD1 might be the D (5 bases). The CDR3 length is 15 residues. The germline V gene encodes CDR1 KGHDR and CDR2 SFDVKD. V was clipped by 0 bases and J by 5 bases, with 10 bases between them. CDR3 DNA: TGTGCCACCAGTGATTTGCGCGGGGGGGATCAGCCCCAGCATTTT. Its protein product is CATSDLRGGDQPQHF.

V is TRBV3-1 (or the pseudogene TRBV3-2) and J is TRBJ2-2, with D perhaps matching TRBD2 (6 bases). Looked up from germline, CDR1 is LGHDT and CDR2 is YNNKEL (reference sequence). The CDR3 covers 14 residues. Trimming cost V 2 bases and J 6 bases, with 10 bases left between them. The CDR3: CASSQLGGPGELFF. DNA for the CDR3: TGTGCCAGCAGCCAATTGGGAGGCCCCGGGGAGCTGTTTTTT.

The chain joins TRBV2 to TRBJ2-7; tentative D call: TRBD2 (6 bases). The CDR3 extends over 12 amino acids. The ends were cut back, 6 bases at V and 6 bases at J, with 12 bases in the middle. Germline loops: CDR1 SNHLY, CDR2 FYNNEI. The CDR3 DNA is TGTGCCAGCAGAGGAAGGGGAGGCGAGCAGTACTTC. Residues: CASRGRGGEQYF.